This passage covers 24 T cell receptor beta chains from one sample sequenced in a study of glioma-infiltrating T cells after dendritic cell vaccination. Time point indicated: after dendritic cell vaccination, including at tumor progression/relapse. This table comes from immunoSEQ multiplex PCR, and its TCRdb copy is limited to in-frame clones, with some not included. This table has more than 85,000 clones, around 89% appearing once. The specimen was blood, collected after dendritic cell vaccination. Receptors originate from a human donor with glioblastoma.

CDR3 amino acids: CAISESEGGRDTQYF. For the CDR3, the DNA is TGTGCCATCAGTGAGTCGGAGGGAGGGAGAGATACGCAGTATTTT. The chain has TRBV10-3 and TRBJ2-3, with TRBD2 matching over 7 bases. Germline V gene lookup returns CDR1 ENHRY and CDR2 SYGVKD. V dropped 0 bases and J dropped 5; count of bases not matched to a gene: 5. The length of the CDR3 is 15 residues.

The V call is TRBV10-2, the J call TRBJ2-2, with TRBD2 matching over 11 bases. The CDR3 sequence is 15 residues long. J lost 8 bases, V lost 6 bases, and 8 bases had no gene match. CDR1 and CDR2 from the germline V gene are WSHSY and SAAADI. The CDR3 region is CASRTSGTSGGELFF. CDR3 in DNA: TGCGCCAGCAGGACTAGCGGGACCTCCGGGGGGGAGCTGTTTTTT.

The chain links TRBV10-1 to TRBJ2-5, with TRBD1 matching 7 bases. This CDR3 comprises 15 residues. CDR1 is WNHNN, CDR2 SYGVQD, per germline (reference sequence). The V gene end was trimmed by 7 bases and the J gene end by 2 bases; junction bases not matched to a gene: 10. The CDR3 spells CASTKDRSPQETQYF. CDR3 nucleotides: TGCGCCAGCACCAAGGACAGGAGCCCTCAAGAGACCCAGTACTTC.

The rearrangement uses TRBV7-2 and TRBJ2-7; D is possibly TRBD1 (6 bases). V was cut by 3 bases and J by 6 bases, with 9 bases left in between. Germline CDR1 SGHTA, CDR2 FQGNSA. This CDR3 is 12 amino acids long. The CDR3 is CASSFTGSEQYF. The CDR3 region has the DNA TGTGCCAGCAGCTTTACAGGGAGCGAGCAGTACTTC.

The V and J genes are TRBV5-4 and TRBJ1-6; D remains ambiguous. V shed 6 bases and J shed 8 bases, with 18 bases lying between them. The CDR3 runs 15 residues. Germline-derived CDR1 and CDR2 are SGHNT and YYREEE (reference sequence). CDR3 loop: CASNLGRQLDSPLHF. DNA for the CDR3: TGTGCCAGCAACCTGGGGAGGCAGTTGGATTCACCCCTCCACTTT.

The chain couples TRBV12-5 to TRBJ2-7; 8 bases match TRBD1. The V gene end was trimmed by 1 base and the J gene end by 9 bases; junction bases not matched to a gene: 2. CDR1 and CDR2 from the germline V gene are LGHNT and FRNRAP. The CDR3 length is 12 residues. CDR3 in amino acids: CASGLGQGRQYF. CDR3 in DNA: TGTGCTAGTGGTTTGGGACAGGGGCGGCAGTACTTC.

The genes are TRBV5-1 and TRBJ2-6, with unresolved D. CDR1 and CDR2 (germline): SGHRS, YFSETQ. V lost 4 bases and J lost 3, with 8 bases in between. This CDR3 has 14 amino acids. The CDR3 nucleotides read TGCGCCAGCAGCGCTCAACTTGGGGCCAACGTCCTGACTTTC. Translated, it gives CASSAQLGANVLTF.

The CDR3 DNA reads TGTGCCAGCAGCGTCTTAAACAGGGGGCCCGGGGAGCTGTTTTTT. This translates into CASSVLNRGPGELFF. The rearrangement joins TRBV7-8 to TRBJ2-2, with TRBD1 matching 9 bases. V dropped 5 bases and J dropped 6; count of bases not matched to a gene: 7. The CDR3 runs to 15 residues. Per germline, CDR1 SGHVS and CDR2 FQNEAQ.

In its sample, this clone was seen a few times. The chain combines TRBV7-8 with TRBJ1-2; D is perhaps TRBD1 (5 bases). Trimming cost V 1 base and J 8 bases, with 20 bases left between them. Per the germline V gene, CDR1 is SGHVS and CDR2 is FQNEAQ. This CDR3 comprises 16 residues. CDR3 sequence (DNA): TGTGCCAGCAGCTTAGGGGTAGACTTCGCAGGGTGGGGCTACACCTTC. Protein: CASSLGVDFAGWGYTF.

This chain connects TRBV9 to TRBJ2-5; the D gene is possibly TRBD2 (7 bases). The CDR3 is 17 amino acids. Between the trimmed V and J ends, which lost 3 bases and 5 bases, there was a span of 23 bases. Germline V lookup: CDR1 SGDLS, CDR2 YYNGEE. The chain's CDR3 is CASSAPAGGRGVETQYF. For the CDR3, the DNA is TGTGCCAGCAGCGCCCCGGCCGGGGGGCGCGGGGTGGAGACCCAGTACTTC.

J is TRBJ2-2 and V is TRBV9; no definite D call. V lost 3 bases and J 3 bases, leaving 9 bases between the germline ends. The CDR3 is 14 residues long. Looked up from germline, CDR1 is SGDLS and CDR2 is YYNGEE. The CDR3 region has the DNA TGTGCCAGCAGCGGACGGGTGCACACCGGGGAGCTGTTTTTT. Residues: CASSGRVHTGELFF.

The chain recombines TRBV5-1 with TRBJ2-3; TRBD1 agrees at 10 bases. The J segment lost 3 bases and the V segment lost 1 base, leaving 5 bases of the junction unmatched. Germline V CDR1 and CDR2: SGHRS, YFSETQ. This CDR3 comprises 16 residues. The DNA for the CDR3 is TGCGCCAGCAGCTTGTCGGGGGACAGGGGAACAGATACGCAGTATTTT. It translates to CASSLSGDRGTDTQYF.

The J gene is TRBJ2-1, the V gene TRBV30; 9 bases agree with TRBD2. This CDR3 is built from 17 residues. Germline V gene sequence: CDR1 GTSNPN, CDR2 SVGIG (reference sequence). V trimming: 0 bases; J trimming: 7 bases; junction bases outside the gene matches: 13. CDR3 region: CAWSVGGGGASMNEQFF. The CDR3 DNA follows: TGTGCCTGGAGTGTAGGGGGCGGGGGGGCTAGTATGAATGAGCAGTTCTTC.

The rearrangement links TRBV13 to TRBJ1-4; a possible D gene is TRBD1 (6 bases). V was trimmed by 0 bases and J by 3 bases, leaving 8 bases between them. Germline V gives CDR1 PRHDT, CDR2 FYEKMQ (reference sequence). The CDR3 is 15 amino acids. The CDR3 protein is CASSLGQGSNEKLFF. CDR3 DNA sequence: TGTGCCAGCAGCTTAGGCCAGGGGTCTAATGAAAAACTGTTTTTT.

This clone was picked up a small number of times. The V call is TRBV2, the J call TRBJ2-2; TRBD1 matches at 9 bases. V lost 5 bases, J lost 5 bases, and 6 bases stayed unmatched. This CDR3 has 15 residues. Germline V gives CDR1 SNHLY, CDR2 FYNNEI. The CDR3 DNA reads TGTGCCAGCAGTTCAGGACAGGGGCGAACCGGGGAGCTGTTTTTT. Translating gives CASSSGQGRTGELFF. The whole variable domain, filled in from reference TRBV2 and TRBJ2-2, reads EPEVTQTPSHQVTQMGQEVILRCVPISNHLYFYWYRQILGQKVEFLVSFYNNEISEKSEIFDDQFSVERPDGSNFTLKIRSTKLEDSAMYFCASSSGQGRTGELFFGEGSRLTVL.

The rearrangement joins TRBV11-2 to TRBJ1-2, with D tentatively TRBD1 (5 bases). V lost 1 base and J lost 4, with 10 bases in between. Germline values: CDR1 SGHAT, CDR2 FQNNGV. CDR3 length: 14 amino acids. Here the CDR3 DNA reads TGTGCCAGCAGCTTAGCCCGACAGTTCTATGGCTACACCTTC. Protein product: CASSLARQFYGYTF.

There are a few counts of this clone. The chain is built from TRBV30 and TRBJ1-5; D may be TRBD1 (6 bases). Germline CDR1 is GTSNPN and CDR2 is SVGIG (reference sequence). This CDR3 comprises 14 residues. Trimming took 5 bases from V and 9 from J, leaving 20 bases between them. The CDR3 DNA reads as TGTGCCTGGGGGGGATCCACAGGGCTTCGGCCCCAGCATTTT. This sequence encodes CAWGGSTGLRPQHF.

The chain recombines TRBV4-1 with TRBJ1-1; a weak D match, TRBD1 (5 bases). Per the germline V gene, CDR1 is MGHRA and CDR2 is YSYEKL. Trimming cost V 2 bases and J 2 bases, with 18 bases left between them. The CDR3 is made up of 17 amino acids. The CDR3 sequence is CASSQRGRRRENTEAFF. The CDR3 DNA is TGCGCCAGCAGCCAAAGGGGACGGAGGAGGGAAAACACTGAAGCTTTCTTT.

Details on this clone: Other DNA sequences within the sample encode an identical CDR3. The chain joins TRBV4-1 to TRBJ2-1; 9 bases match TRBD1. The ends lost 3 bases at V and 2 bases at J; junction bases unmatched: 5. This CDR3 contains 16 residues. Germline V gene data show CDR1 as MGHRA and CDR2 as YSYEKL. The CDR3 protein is CASSQPGTGTYNEQFF. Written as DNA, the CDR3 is TGCGCCAGCAGCCAGCCTGGGACAGGGACCTACAATGAGCAGTTCTTC.

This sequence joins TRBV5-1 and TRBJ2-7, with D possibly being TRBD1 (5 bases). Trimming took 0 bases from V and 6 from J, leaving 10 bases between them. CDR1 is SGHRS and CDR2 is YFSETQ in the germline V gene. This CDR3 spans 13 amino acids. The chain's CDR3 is CASSLGQPGEQYF. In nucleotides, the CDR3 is TGCGCCAGCAGCTTGGGACAGCCAGGCGAGCAGTACTTC.

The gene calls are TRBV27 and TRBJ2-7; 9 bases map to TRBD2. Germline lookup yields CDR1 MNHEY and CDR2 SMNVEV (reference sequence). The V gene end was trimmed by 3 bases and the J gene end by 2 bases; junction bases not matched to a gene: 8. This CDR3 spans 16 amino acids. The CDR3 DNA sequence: TGTGCCAGCAGTTTGGTGGCGGGAGGGTTTGCCTACGAGCAGTACTTC. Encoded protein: CASSLVAGGFAYEQYF.

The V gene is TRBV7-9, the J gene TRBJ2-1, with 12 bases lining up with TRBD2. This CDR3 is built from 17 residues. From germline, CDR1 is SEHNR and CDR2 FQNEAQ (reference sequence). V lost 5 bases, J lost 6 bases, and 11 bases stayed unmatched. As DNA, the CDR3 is TGTGCCAGCAGCACCTCGACGGGACTAGCGGGCTCCAATGAGCAGTTCTTC. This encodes CASSTSTGLAGSNEQFF.

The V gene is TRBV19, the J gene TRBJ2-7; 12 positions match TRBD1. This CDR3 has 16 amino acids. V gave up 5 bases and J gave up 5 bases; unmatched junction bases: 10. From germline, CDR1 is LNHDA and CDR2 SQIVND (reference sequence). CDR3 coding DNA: TGTGCCAGTAGTGCTTTTGGGACAGGGGGCGCCAACGAGCAGTACTTC. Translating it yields CASSAFGTGGANEQYF.

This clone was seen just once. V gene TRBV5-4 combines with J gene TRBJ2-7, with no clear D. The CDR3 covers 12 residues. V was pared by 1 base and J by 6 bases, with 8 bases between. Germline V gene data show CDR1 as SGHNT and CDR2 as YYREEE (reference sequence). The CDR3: CASSLLSVEQYF. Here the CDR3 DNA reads TGTGCCAGCAGCTTGTTGAGTGTCGAGCAGTACTTC.